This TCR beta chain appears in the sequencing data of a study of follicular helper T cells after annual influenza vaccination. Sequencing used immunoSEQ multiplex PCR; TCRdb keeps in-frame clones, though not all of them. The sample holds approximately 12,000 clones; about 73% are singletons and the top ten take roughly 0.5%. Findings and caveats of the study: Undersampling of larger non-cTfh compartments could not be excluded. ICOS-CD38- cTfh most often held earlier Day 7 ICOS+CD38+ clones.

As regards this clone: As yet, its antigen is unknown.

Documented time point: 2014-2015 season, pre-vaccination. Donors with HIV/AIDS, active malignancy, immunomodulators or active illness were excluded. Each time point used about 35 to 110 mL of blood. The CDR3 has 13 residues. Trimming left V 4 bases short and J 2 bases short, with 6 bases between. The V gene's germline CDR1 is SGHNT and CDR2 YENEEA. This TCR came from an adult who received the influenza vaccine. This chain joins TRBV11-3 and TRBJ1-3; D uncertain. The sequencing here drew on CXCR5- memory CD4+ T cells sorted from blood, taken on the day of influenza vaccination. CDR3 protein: CASSSGAGNTIYF. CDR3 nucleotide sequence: TGTGCCAGCAGCTCCGGGGCTGGAAACACCATATATTTT.